The rows below give T cell receptor beta chains drawn from one sample of a study of cytomegalovirus exposure and HLA in healthy donors. Sequenced by immunoSEQ multiplex PCR; TCRdb stores in-frame clones only, minus some. The data contain a few hundred thousand clones, roughly 84% of them singletons. The sequencing input was PBMCs. All receptors derive from a girl between 5 and 17 years old in good health and CMV-seronegative. The CDR3 runs from the conserved cysteine through the conserved F or W. D genes are given only for firm matches. The size field is filled for only some rows; it gives once, few, many or a size class.

J gene	D gene	V gene	clone size	CDR3 protein	CDR3 DNA
TRBJ1-2	TRBD1	TRBV29-1	.	CSVGGTGFGYTF	TGCAGCGTTGGGGGGACAGGGTTCGGCTACACCTTC
TRBJ2-7	TRBD2	TRBV4-3	.	CASSQGYQRGTFYEQYF	TGCGCCAGCAGCCAAGGTTATCAGCGGGGGACCTTCTACGAGCAGTACTTC
TRBJ1-1	.	TRBV11-2	.	CASSLVDRNPEAFF	TGTGCCAGCAGCTTAGTAGACAGAAATCCGGAAGCTTTCTTT
TRBJ2-5	TRBD1	TRBV7-7	.	CASSPTGGETQYF	TGTGCCAGCAGCCCGACAGGGGGAGAGACCCAGTACTTC
TRBJ2-3	.	TRBV14	.	CASSRGVTSTDTQYF	TGTGCCAGCAGCCGAGGAGTTACTAGCACAGATACGCAGTATTTT
TRBJ1-3	.	TRBV4-2	.	CASSSGGSGNTIYF	TGTGCCAGCAGCTCCGGGGGCTCTGGAAACACCATATATTTT
TRBJ1-1	.	TRBV28	few	CASSPQVPEAFF	TGTGCCAGCTCACCTCAGGTTCCTGAAGCTTTCTTT
TRBJ1-1	.	TRBV6-6	.	CASRAYGRENTEAFF	TGTGCCAGCAGGGCCTACGGACGGGAGAACACTGAAGCTTTCTTT
TRBJ2-1	.	TRBV5-1	.	CASSSRDISYNEQFF	TGCGCCAGCAGCTCCAGGGACATTTCCTACAATGAGCAGTTCTTC
TRBJ1-4	TRBD1	TRBV6-6	.	CASSYRQGGNEKLFF	TGTGCCAGCAGTTACAGACAGGGGGGCAATGAAAAACTGTTTTTT
TRBJ2-5	.	TRBV28	.	CASRQQTQETQYF	TGTGCCAGCAGGCAACAGACACAAGAGACCCAGTACTTC
TRBJ1-2	TRBD1	TRBV28	.	CASRTSGTAYGYTF	TGTGCCAGCAGAACCTCAGGGACAGCCTATGGCTACACCTTC
TRBJ1-3	TRBD1	TRBV15	.	CATSRVTGVGNTIYF	TGTGCCACCAGCAGAGTGACAGGGGTTGGAAACACCATATATTTT
TRBJ1-5	.	TRBV6-5	.	CASSTDRTGNQPQHF	TGTGCCAGCAGTACCGACCGGACGGGGAATCAGCCCCAGCATTTT
TRBJ1-2	TRBD1	TRBV4-1	.	CASSQGWDSENYGYTF	TGCGCCAGCAGCCAAGGGTGGGACAGTGAAAACTATGGCTACACCTTC
TRBJ2-7	.	TRBV15	.	CATSRGKGVHYEQYF	TGTGCCACCAGCAGAGGGAAAGGAGTCCACTACGAGCAGTACTTC
TRBJ2-5	TRBD2	TRBV28	.	CASTTLRGSNPRETQYF	TGTGCCAGCACTACCCTGCGGGGGTCTAACCCTAGAGAGACCCAGTACTTC